This T cell receptor (beta chain) was profiled in a study of technical replicates of blood from a few donors. Sequencing used immunoSEQ multiplex PCR; TCRdb keeps in-frame clones, though not all of them. The sample lists around 62,000 clones; roughly 97% were seen once. In germline, CDR1 is SQVTM, CDR2 ANQGSEA. The CDR3 totals 14 residues. V was pared by 3 bases and J by 7 bases, with 6 bases of the junction left unmatched. Sequencing was carried out using T cells isolated from PBMCs. This receptor was obtained from a human donor in good health. The chain couples TRBV29-1 to TRBJ2-1, with 10 bases matching TRBD1. The CDR3 region is CSVDGTGARNEQFF. The DNA of the CDR3 is TGCAGCGTTGATGGGACAGGGGCAAGGAATGAGCAGTTCTTC.